The text below deals with one TCR beta chain. The table came from immunoSEQ multiplex PCR; TCRdb's copy has only in-frame clones and leaves some out. This table holds a few hundred thousand clones, 80% to 90% found once. The CDR3 extends over 13 amino acids. CDR1 KGHSH and CDR2 LQKENI come from the germline V gene. V shed 4 bases and J shed 6 bases, with 10 bases lying between them. These data come from a study of blood T cell repertoires in COVID-19. Enrollees, roughly 18 to 95 years old, lived in 20 to 25 US areas. Sequencing was performed on PBMCs or T cells enriched from blood (not recorded which). The chain joins TRBV18 to TRBJ2-1; TRBD2 might be the D (5 bases). The TCR was taken from a woman between 40 and 55 years old with acute COVID-19. The CDR3 DNA sequence: TGTGCCAGCTCACGGACCGAGGGCAATGAGCAGTTCTTC. Translation: CASSRTEGNEQFF.